This T cell receptor beta chain was identified during a study of blood T cells in healthy people across ages. Overall study findings and caveats: Naive CD4+ cells and diversity were both higher in long-lived donors than in aged donors. One million T cells yielded diversity estimates that were considered underestimates.

Each sample gave at least 6.5 million isolated PBMCs. Notes on this clonotype: What it binds is unknown.

In germline, CDR1 is SEHNR, CDR2 FQNEAQ (reference sequence). This CDR3 is 15 amino acids long. V lost 4 bases and J 0 bases, leaving 9 bases between the germline ends. The use of a sample-barcoded 5' primer and a J-beta primer mix characterized a second PCR of roughly 6 to 11 cycles. A 12-random-nucleotide template-switch adaptor tagged each cDNA molecule. Via MiXCR, TCRdb re-called the 5' RACE reads, giving one row per CDR3 protein. The profile shows 2 million or so distinct CDR3 sequences, roughly 49% of them singletons. The rearrangement links TRBV7-9 to TRBJ1-4; no firm D call. The sample taken for sequencing was blood. The receptor comes from a woman aged 40 to 50 in good health. This chain's CDR3 is CASSSGRSTNEKLFF. The DNA of the CDR3 is TGTGCCAGCAGCTCCGGACGGTCAACTAATGAAAAACTGTTTTTT.